This TCR beta chain was identified in a study of cytotoxic CD8 clonotypes in ibrutinib-treated CLL. The V end lost 4 bases, the J end lost 5 bases, and 6 bases lay between the germline ends. The germline CDR1 and CDR2 sequences are SGHDT and YYEEEE. CDR3 length: 11 amino acids. TCRdb keeps only in-frame clones here, not all; method: immunoSEQ multiplex PCR. The data show some 35,000 clones, with 60% to 80% seen just once and roughly a quarter held by the top ten. Study-level results: Clonality went up at the time of ibrutinib response, stayed stable in sustained remission, and later dropped back toward its baseline level at progression.

This clone was detected only a few times. Its antigen remains unidentified. The sample was PBMCs, taken before ibrutinib treatment. The chain joins TRBV5-6 to TRBJ1-2; D not resolved. This clonotype originated in a human donor with chronic lymphocytic leukemia. The CDR3 loop is CASSVGYGYTF. CDR3 nucleotides: TGTGCCAGCAGCGTGGGGTATGGCTACACCTTC.